The 25 T cell receptor beta chains reported below all come from one sample, sequenced in a study of T cell repertoires in cytomegalovirus infection. Each CDR3 protein gets one entry after TCRdb re-called the reads with MiXCR. Of some 800,000 distinct CDR3 sequences listed, approximately 32% are singletons. Which antigens these TCRs recognize remains unknown. The sequencing used cultured CD8+ T cells from PBMCs, collected from culture after CMV antigen stimulation. These TCRs come from a human donor in good health (CMV status not recorded). Some clones in this sample may be carry-over from other donors' samples.

About this clonotype itself: At one end the junction does not follow the germline gene, possibly because of a read error. The genes are TRBV27 and TRBJ1-2; 8 nucleotides match TRBD1. The CDR3 is 15 amino acids. In germline, CDR1 is MNHEY, CDR2 SMNVEV (reference sequence). The DNA of the CDR3 is TGTGCCAGCAGTATCGGGACAGGACTGTCCTATGGCTTCACCTTC. This translates into CASSIGTGLSYGFTF.

This clonotype was recorded many times. This chain links TRBV27 with TRBJ1-1; D possibly corresponds to TRBD1 (6 bases). V was shortened by 1 base and J by 1 base, with 10 bases between the two germline ends. The CDR3 runs to 15 residues. The germline V gene encodes CDR1 MNHEY and CDR2 SMNVEV (reference sequence). CDR3 sequence: CASSLLRGANTEAFF. The DNA of the CDR3 is TGTGCCAGCAGTTTATTGCGGGGGGCGAACACTGAAGCTTTCTTT.

V and J are TRBV12-3 or TRBV12-4 and TRBJ1-3; no definite D call. The CDR3 loop spans 14 amino acids. With 7 bases removed from V and 1 base from J, the gap between germline ends came to 11 bases. In DNA, the CDR3 is TGTGCCAGCACCCCCAGTCCATCTGGAAACACCATATATTTT. Its protein is CASTPSPSGNTIYF.

The chain recombines TRBV12-3 or TRBV12-4 with TRBJ2-3; 9 bases match TRBD2. The trim removed 2 bases at V and 5 bases at J, leaving 8 bases unmatched. The CDR3 is made up of 16 amino acids. The CDR3 loop is CASSLLGRGGRDTQYF. CDR3 bases: TGTGCCAGCAGTTTATTGGGGCGGGGGGGTCGAGATACGCAGTATTTT.

V gene TRBV29-1 combines with J gene TRBJ2-2; D uncertain. The CDR3 runs 12 residues. CDR1 is SQVTM and CDR2 is ANQGSEA in the germline V gene. Between the trimmed V and J ends, which lost 5 bases and 7 bases, there was a span of 11 bases. CDR3 nucleotides: TGCAGCGTTCTACCGCAAAGCGGGGAGCTGTTTTTT. Translating gives CSVLPQSGELFF.

The chain has TRBV5-4 and TRBJ1-3; 9 bases match TRBD1. The CDR3 is 15 residues long. Germline CDR1 reads SGHNT; CDR2 reads YYREEE (reference sequence). Trimming cost V 6 bases and J 4 bases; bases outside gene matches: 8. CDR3 loop: CASTTGQGMGNTIYF. The CDR3 coding sequence is TGTGCCAGCACCACCGGACAGGGGATGGGAAACACCATATATTTT.

This clonotype turned up a few times. This sequence joins TRBV7-9 and TRBJ2-3; 7 positions match TRBD1. Germline CDR1 reads SEHNR; CDR2 reads FQNEAQ (reference sequence). Trimming cost V 5 bases and J 0 bases; bases outside gene matches: 11. The CDR3 covers 17 residues. CDR3 nucleotide sequence: TGTGCCAGCAGCACCGGGACAGCCCGTCCTAGCACAGATACGCAGTATTTT. Encoded protein: CASSTGTARPSTDTQYF.

The rearrangement links TRBV2 to TRBJ2-7; a weak D match, TRBD1 (7 bases). The ends were cut back, 7 bases at V and 3 bases at J, with 16 bases in the middle. This CDR3 spans 14 amino acids. The V gene's germline CDR1 is SNHLY and CDR2 FYNNEI. The CDR3 is CASMEGQQVYEQYV. DNA of the CDR3: TGTGCCAGCATGGAGGGACAGCAAGTCTACGAGCAGTACGTC.

This chain connects TRBV14 to TRBJ2-7, with a tentative D call TRBD1 (6 bases). From germline, CDR1 is SGHDN and CDR2 FVKESK. Trimming removed 4 bases at V and 0 bases at J, with 10 bases between. The CDR3 runs to 14 residues. CDR3 nucleotides: TGTGCCAGCAGCCCCCGGGACACCTCCTACGAGCAGTACTTC. Its protein product is CASSPRDTSYEQYF.

V and J are TRBV2 and TRBJ1-6, with D possibly being TRBD1 (5 bases). CDR3 length: 16 amino acids. V lost 3 bases and J 0 bases, leaving 9 bases between the germline ends. In germline, CDR1 is SNHLY, CDR2 FYNNEI. CDR3 residues: CASSERGSSYNSPLHF. CDR3 nucleotide sequence: TGTGCCAGCAGTGAGAGGGGAAGCTCCTATAATTCACCCCTCCACTTT. The full variable domain, its missing parts supplied by reference TRBV2 and TRBJ1-6, is EPEVTQTPSHQVTQMGQEVILRCVPISNHLYFYWYRQILGQKVEFLVSFYNNEISEKSEIFDDQFSVERPDGSNFTLKIRSTKLEDSAMYFCASSERGSSYNSPLHFGNGTRLTVT.

The chain is built from TRBV4-2 and TRBJ2-7; the match to TRBD2 covers 13 bases. CDR1 and CDR2 from the germline V gene are LGHNA and YNFKEQ. The CDR3 extends over 16 amino acids. V dropped 3 bases and J dropped 6; count of bases not matched to a gene: 8. Written as DNA, the CDR3 is TGTGCCAGCAGCCAGACTAGCGGGGGGTCCCACCGCGAGCAGTACTTC. This translates into CASSQTSGGSHREQYF.

This chain uses TRBV4-3 with TRBJ1-2; 10 nucleotides line up with TRBD1. V lost 3 bases, J lost 6 bases, and 10 bases stayed unmatched. Germline values: CDR1 LGHNA, CDR2 YSLEER. The length of the CDR3 is 16 residues. In DNA form, the CDR3 reads TGCGCCAGCAGCCAGGAACGACAGGGGGCCGGTGATGGCTACACCTTC. As protein: CASSQERQGAGDGYTF.

The chain joins TRBV27 to TRBJ2-3; D could derive from TRBD1 or TRBD2 (6 bases each). Germline V gene lookup returns CDR1 MNHEY and CDR2 SMNVEV (reference sequence). The V end lost 5 bases, the J end lost 1 base, and 13 bases lay between the germline ends. The CDR3 has 15 residues. CDR3 coding DNA: TGTGCCAGCAGTCCGGAGGGGGAACGCACAGATACGCAGTATTTT. Translated: CASSPEGERTDTQYF.

The chain has TRBV24-1 and TRBJ2-1; no definite D call. Germline-derived CDR1 and CDR2 are KGHDR and SFDVKD. This CDR3 spans 14 amino acids. V was shortened by 3 bases and J by 9 bases, with 14 bases between the two germline ends. CDR3 nucleotides: TGTGCCACCAGTGATCTTCTGCCGGGCGCTGAGCAGTTCTTC. Translating gives CATSDLLPGAEQFF.

This clonotype was observed a handful of times. The CDR3 is CASALRLAPDTQYF. DNA of the CDR3: TGTGCCAGCGCGCTCCGACTAGCGCCAGATACGCAGTATTTT. The genes are TRBV6-2 or TRBV6-3 and TRBJ2-3; TRBD2 matches 8 bases. With 8 bases clipped from V and 4 bases from J, the junction kept 8 bases outside the gene matches. CDR3 length: 14 amino acids. Germline loops: CDR1 MNHEY, CDR2 SVGEGT.

This clonotype was counted ten times or more. The chain uses TRBV7-2 and TRBJ2-2; the D is unclear. The CDR3 spans 11 residues. Trimming removed 9 bases from V and 7 bases from J, with 9 bases in between. Germline V gives CDR1 SGHTA, CDR2 FQGNSA. In DNA, the CDR3 is TGTGCCAGGGGAATGGGCGGGGAGCTGTTTTTT. This translates into CARGMGGELFF.

V is TRBV6-2 or TRBV6-3 and J is TRBJ1-6; TRBD1 is a possible D gene (5 bases). The germline gives CDR1 MNHEY, CDR2 SVGEGT. V lost 6 bases and J 9 bases, leaving 12 bases between the germline ends. This CDR3 has 13 amino acids. The CDR3, as DNA: TGTGCCAGCAGGTCCGGGACTGCTTCACCCCTCCACTTT. Encoded protein: CASRSGTASPLHF.

This clonotype was detected ten times or more. The CDR3 region has the DNA TGTGCCAGCAGCTTAGAGGGGGGGGCTTTCTTT. Encoded protein: CASSLEGGAFF. The V call is TRBV7-6, the J call TRBJ1-1; perhaps TRBD1 as D (6 bases). There are 11 residues in the CDR3. Germline V gene lookup returns CDR1 SGHVS and CDR2 FNYEAQ. Trimming stripped 1 base from V and 11 bases from J, with 8 bases between. Based on the CDR3 plus reference TRBV7-6 and TRBJ1-1, the full variable domain is GAGVSQSPRYKVTKRGQDVALRCDPISGHVSLYWYRQALGQGPEFLTYFNYEAQQDKSGLPNDRFSAERPEGSISTLTIQRTEQRDSAMYRCASSLEGGAFFGQGTRLTVV.

J is TRBJ2-3 and V is TRBV6-4, with a tentative D call TRBD1 (6 bases). In germline, CDR1 is MRHNA, CDR2 SNTAGT. V was cut by 1 base and J by 10 bases, with 12 bases left in between. The CDR3 extends over 13 amino acids. CDR3 in DNA: TGTGCCAGCAGTGACTTACAGGGAGCAGCGCAGTATTTT. It is translated as CASSDLQGAAQYF.

The chain recombines TRBV27 with TRBJ1-5; D gene unclear. The germline CDR1 and CDR2 sequences are MNHEY and SMNVEV (reference sequence). The CDR3 has 13 residues. The ends were cut back, 3 bases at V and 7 bases at J, with 10 bases in the middle. CDR3 sequence (DNA): TGTGCCAGCAGTTTCGGAATAAGGCAGCCCCAGCATTTT. Protein sequence: CASSFGIRQPQHF.

This clonotype has more than one count but fewer than ten. The V and J genes are TRBV12-3 or TRBV12-4 and TRBJ2-5, with D possibly being TRBD1 (7 bases). The CDR3 consists of 14 residues. Trimming pared 5 bases from V and 2 bases from J, leaving 12 bases between. The CDR3 region has the DNA TGTGCCAGCAGTCTCGGGGGACAGCAAGAGACCCAGTACTTC. This codes for CASSLGGQQETQYF.

The chain joins TRBV12-3 or TRBV12-4 to TRBJ2-3; D is unclear. Trimming shortened V by 6 bases and J by 2 bases, and 15 bases separated the two germline ends. The CDR3 has 15 amino acids. CDR3 sequence: CASSWTWSDTDTQYF. For the CDR3, the DNA is TGTGCCAGCAGCTGGACGTGGTCAGACACAGATACGCAGTATTTT.

This rearrangement joins TRBV4-1 to TRBJ2-7, with a tentative D call TRBD1 (5 bases). Trimming shortened V by 0 bases and J by 3 bases, and 12 bases separated the two germline ends. The V gene's germline CDR1 is MGHRA and CDR2 YSYEKL. There are 15 residues in the CDR3. The CDR3 nucleotides are TGCGCCAGCAGCCAAGAGTATCAGGGTGGCTACGAGCAGTACGTC. Amino acids: CASSQEYQGGYEQYV.

As concerns this clonotype: A read error may account for a junction end that differs from germline. CDR3 sequence: CANSSPVTGNTEAFF. The DNA of the CDR3 is TGTGCCAACAGTAGCCCAGTGACAGGGAATACTGAAGCTTTCTTT. The rearrangement uses TRBV27 and TRBJ1-1; 7 bases line up with TRBD1. The CDR3 runs 15 residues. Germline lookup yields CDR1 MNHEY and CDR2 SMNVEV (reference sequence).

This clonotype has a handful of counts. The rearrangement joins TRBV12-3 or TRBV12-4 to TRBJ1-2; tentatively, D is TRBD1 (5 bases). The length of the CDR3 is 14 residues. V lost 5 bases and J 4 bases, leaving 14 bases between the germline ends. The DNA for the CDR3 is TGTGCCAGCAGTCCCAGCGACAGCGCCTATGGCTACACCTTC. As protein: CASSPSDSAYGYTF.